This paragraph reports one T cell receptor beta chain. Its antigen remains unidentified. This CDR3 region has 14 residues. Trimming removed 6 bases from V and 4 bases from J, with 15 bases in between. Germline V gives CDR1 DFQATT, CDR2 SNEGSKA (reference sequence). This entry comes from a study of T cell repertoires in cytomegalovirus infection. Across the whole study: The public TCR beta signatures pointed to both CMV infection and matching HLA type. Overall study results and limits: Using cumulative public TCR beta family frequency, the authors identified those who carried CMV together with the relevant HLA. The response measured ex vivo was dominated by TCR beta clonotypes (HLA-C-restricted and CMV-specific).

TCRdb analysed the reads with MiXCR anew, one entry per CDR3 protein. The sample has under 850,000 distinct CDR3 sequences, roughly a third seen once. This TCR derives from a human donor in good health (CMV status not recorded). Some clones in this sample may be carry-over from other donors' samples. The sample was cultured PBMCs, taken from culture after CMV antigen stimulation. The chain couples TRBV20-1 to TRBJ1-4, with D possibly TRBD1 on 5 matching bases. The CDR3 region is CSAIEDTYNEKLFF. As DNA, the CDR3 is TGCAGTGCCATTGAGGACACCTATAATGAAAAACTGTTTTTT.